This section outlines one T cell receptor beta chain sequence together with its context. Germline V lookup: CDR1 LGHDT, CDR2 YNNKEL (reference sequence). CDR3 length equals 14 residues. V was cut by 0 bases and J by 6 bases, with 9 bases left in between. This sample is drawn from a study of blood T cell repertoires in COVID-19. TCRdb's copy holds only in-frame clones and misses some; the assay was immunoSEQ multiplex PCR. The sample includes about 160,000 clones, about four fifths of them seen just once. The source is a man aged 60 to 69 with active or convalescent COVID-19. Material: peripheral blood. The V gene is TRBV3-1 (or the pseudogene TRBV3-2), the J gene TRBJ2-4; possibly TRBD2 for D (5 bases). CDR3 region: CASSQDAGGNIQYF. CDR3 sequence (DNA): TGTGCCAGCAGCCAAGATGCAGGAGGAAACATTCAGTACTTC.